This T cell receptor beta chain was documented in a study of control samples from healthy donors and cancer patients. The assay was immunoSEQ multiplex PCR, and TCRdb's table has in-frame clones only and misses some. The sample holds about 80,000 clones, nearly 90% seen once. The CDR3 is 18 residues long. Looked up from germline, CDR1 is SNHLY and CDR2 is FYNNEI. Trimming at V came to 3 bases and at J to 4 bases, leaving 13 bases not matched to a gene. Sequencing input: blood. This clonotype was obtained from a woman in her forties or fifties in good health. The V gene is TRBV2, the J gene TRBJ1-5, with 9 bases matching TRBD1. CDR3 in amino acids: CASSDSSTGTGNNQPQHF. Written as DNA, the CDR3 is TGTGCCAGCAGTGATTCTAGTACCGGGACAGGGAATAATCAGCCCCAGCATTTT.